This TCR beta chain was profiled in a study of graft-versus-host responses after intestinal transplantation. The wider study: Uniformly, recipients were administered anti-thymocyte globulin induction with subsequent tacrolimus and steroids for approximately 3 years.

Sequencing used immunoSEQ multiplex PCR; TCRdb keeps in-frame clones, though not all of them. The profile shows some 70,000 clones, around nine tenths of them singletons. Germline V lookup: CDR1 MNHEY, CDR2 SVGAGI. CDR3 length: 14 amino acids. Trimming took 6 bases from V and 4 from J; bases not matched to a gene: 8. In the case of this clone: Its matching antigen is unknown.

This clonotype was sampled from a human donor who was the organ donor for an intestinal transplant. The source material was unstimulated CD8+ T cells sorted from spleen or lymph node cells, sampled before transplant. The chain is built from TRBV6-5 and TRBJ2-7; 8 bases fit TRBD2. Here the CDR3 reads CASSGSGGAYEQYF. The CDR3, as DNA: TGTGCCAGCAGCGGCTCCGGGGGGGCTTACGAGCAGTACTTC.